This entry concerns a single TCR beta chain. Its binding antigen is unknown. The record has no base qualities; no much larger clone is one base away. At diagnosis, peripheral blood, uninvolved tumor-adjacent lung and tumor were collected and stored as a combination of fresh-frozen and FFPE material. For TCR repertoire profiling, the blood samples were analyzed as peripheral blood mononuclear cells. The sample is drawn from a study of T cells in localized non-small cell lung cancer (dated by TCRdb to about 2020). Describing the broader study: T cell repertoires of 200 to 250 early-stage NSCLC patients were analyzed, with tumors being compared against uninvolved tumor-adjacent lungs. The cohort comprised approximately 240 treatment-naïve NSCLC patients with resected, localized lung tumors. Of the NSCLC patients, fewer than 150 were male and approximately 97 were female, and the mean age was approximately 66 years.

TCR beta CDR3 regions were sequenced from DNA using the immunoSEQ Assay. Processing in the source paper ran as follows. T cell density was computed as TCR beta template counts normalized to usable DNA estimated by amplifying housekeeping genes. Richness was estimated using the preseqR package, with extrapolation to 400,000 templates for PBMC samples and to 120,000 templates for tissue samples. Clonality was calculated as one minus Pielou's evenness. Tissue-enriched TCRs were identified by differential abundance testing using productive amino-acid clonotypes, minimum total count 5 and alpha 0.1. The Jaccard Index and the Morisita Overlap Index were used to measure repertoire overlap between compartments. GLIPH grouped TCR beta CDR3s together with public tetramer-defined viral CDR3s, and a viral motif had to include at least three viral sequences and also show V-gene enrichment. In TCRdb, the immuneACCESS table is reduced to in-frame sequences with V and J assigned. These tables do not hold every clone; where another copy was compared, an unresolved V gene accounts for under half, and the others remain unexplained. The V and J calls and the clone size are those of that table, but D and trimming were determined from the DNA. For this sample there are around 36,000 clones; around 79% appear just once. The top ten clones comprise about 37% of the sample.

Study-wide findings and limitations: A median of roughly 50 of the top 100 tumor clones turned up in the paired uninvolved adjacent lung, and 25 to 35 of those clones also ranked among the top 100 of that same adjacent lung. Higher blood T cell density associated with longer overall survival, while higher adjacent-lung clonality associated with shorter survival. Since the design was exploratory, TCR variables were selected using unadjusted p-values with no false-discovery rate correction. Uninvolved tumor-adjacent lung showed the highest T cell clonality, higher than tumor, which suggests more focused antigenic responses in the uninvolved tumor-adjacent lung. Multi-region tumor sequencing was not performed, so intratumor heterogeneity could not be excluded.

The specimen was PBMCs, collected before any cancer treatment. This sequence originates from a woman aged 35 to 69 with stage II squamous cell lung carcinoma.

The CDR3 protein sequence reads: CASSLEGGGNQPQHF. The nucleotides read TGTGCCAGCAGCTTGGAGGGGGGGGGCAATCAGCCCCAGCATTTT. The chain was built from TRBV5-4 and TRBJ1-5; possibly the D gene is TRBD1, per 6 matching bases. The CDR3 spans 15 residues, from the cysteine through the phenylalanine. Only the CDR3 portion is preserved as DNA: 45 bases, with reading frame beginning at the first base. The junction shows trimming of 0 bases on V and 2 bases on J, plus 9 bases between the germline ends. In the germline V gene (reference sequence), CDR1 corresponds to SGHNT and CDR2 to YYREEE.